These T cell receptor beta chains were read from a single sample in a study of blood T cells in healthy people across ages. One entry per CDR3 protein results from TCRdb running MiXCR on the 5' RACE reads. The sample consists of just under 900,000 distinct CDR3 sequences, around 28% of them appearing once. Sample: blood. These receptors came from an elderly woman in good health. Both conserved end residues are part of each CDR3. D genes are given only for firm matches. Clone size, where shown, is once, few, many, or a class for clones that have expanded.

>TRBV7-9|-|TRBJ1-1|-
CASRPDLNTEAFF
TGTGCCAGCAGACCGGACCTGAACACTGAAGCTTTCTTT
>TRBV7-2|many|TRBJ1-4|TRBD1
CASSLGTGTEKLFF
TGTGCCAGCAGCTTAGGGACAGGGACCGAAAAACTGTTTTTT
>TRBV28|many|TRBJ2-1|TRBD1
CASRDTGTGNEQFF
TGTGCCAGCAGAGACACCGGGACAGGAAATGAGCAGTTCTTC
>TRBV29-1|few|TRBJ2-7|-
CSVLPSSPYNEQYF
TGCAGCGTCCTTCCCTCGTCCCCCTACAATGAGCAGTACTTC
>TRBV29-1|-|TRBJ1-4|TRBD1
CSVEGNRGSNEKRFF
TGCAGCGTTGAAGGGAACAGGGGAAGTAATGAAAAACGGTTTTTT
>TRBV3-1|-|TRBJ1-1|-
CASSQEGGRVNTEAFF
TGTGCCAGCAGCCAAGAAGGTGGCAGGGTGAACACTGAAGCTTTCTTT
>TRBV12-5|many|TRBJ2-1|TRBD2
CASGLDVAGENNEQFF
TGTGCTAGTGGTTTGGATGTAGCGGGGGAAAACAATGAGCAGTTCTTC
>TRBV7-2|many|TRBJ2-3|-
CASSSLSTDTQYF
TGTGCCAGCAGCTCGCTTAGCACAGATACGCAGTATTTT
>TRBV7-6|-|TRBJ2-1|TRBD1
CASSPRPWTGVNNEQFF
TGTGCCAGCAGCCCCCGTCCCTGGACAGGGGTCAACAATGAGCAGTTCTTC
>TRBV2|few|TRBJ1-4|-
CASQLMGAGNEKLFF
TGTGCCAGCCAACTTATGGGGGCAGGGAATGAAAAACTGTTTTTT
>TRBV7-2|few|TRBJ1-1|-
CASSKPLRDQNTEAFF
TGTGCCAGCAGCAAACCGCTCAGGGATCAGAACACTGAAGCTTTCTTT
>TRBV12-3/TRBV12-4|many|TRBJ2-1|TRBD2
CASSTSGGGFEQFF
TGTGCCAGCAGCACTAGCGGGGGGGGGTTTGAGCAGTTCTTC
>TRBV4-1|many|TRBJ2-5|-
CASSQRAGTHQETQYF
TGCGCCAGCAGCCAGAGGGCCGGGACACACCAAGAGACCCAGTACTTC
>TRBV11-2|many|TRBJ2-1|-
CASSPTAGNNEQFF
TGTGCCAGCAGCCCTACGGCAGGCAACAATGAGCAGTTCTTC
>TRBV5-1|many|TRBJ2-5|TRBD2
CASSLASGGHQETQYF
TGCGCCAGCAGCTTGGCTAGCGGGGGACACCAAGAGACCCAGTACTTC
>TRBV18|-|TRBJ1-1|-
CASSPAGPSEAFF
TGTGCCAGCTCACCAGCGGGGCCGAGTGAAGCTTTCTTT
>TRBV5-1|many|TRBJ2-5|TRBD1
CASRKEGGRETQYF
TGCGCCAGCAGAAAGGAAGGGGGCCGGGAGACCCAGTACTTC
>TRBV6-2/TRBV6-3|many|TRBJ2-3|TRBD2
CASSYSNRGGQYF
TGTGCCAGCAGTTACTCGAACCGGGGGGGGCAGTATTTT
>TRBV7-9|many|TRBJ2-3|TRBD1
CASSSGQGNTDTQYF
TGTGCCAGCAGCAGCGGACAGGGTAATACAGATACGCAGTATTTT
>TRBV7-9|few|TRBJ2-1|-
CASSLARPYNEQFF
TGTGCCAGCAGCTTAGCGCGACCCTACAATGAGCAGTTCTTC
>TRBV10-2|few|TRBJ1-2|TRBD1
CASRPPGTGNGYTF
TGCGCCAGCAGGCCTCCCGGGACAGGGAATGGCTACACCTTC
>TRBV5-5|many|TRBJ2-3|-
CASSLVGTTDTQYF
TGTGCCAGCAGCTTGGTTGGGACAACAGATACGCAGTATTTT
>TRBV20-1|few|TRBJ1-1|TRBD1
CSAREGPAGGNTEAFF
TGCAGTGCTAGAGAGGGACCGGCAGGGGGGAACACTGAAGCTTTCTTT
>TRBV7-2|few|TRBJ2-2|-
CASNPNGLNTGELFF
TGTGCCAGCAACCCAAATGGGTTGAACACCGGGGAGCTGTTTTTT
>TRBV5-1|many|TRBJ2-5|TRBD1
CASSPGTGTGVGETQYF
TGCGCCAGCAGCCCCGGGACCGGGACAGGGGTAGGAGAGACCCAGTACTTC
>TRBV7-8|many|TRBJ2-7|TRBD2
CASSLVLAGSGYEQYF
TGTGCCAGCAGCTTGGTACTAGCGGGGTCAGGCTACGAGCAGTACTTC
>TRBV6-2/TRBV6-3|many|TRBJ1-1|TRBD1
CASSYDRDTEAFF
TGTGCCAGCAGTTACGACAGGGACACTGAAGCTTTCTTT
>TRBV11-2|-|TRBJ1-1|-
CASSSGTGVNTEAFF
TGTGCCAGCAGCTCAGGAACAGGAGTGAACACTGAAGCTTTCTTT
>TRBV6-4|-|TRBJ2-1|TRBD2
CASSRHSGGITMRGGQFF
TGTGCCAGCAGTCGTCACAGCGGGGGGATTACAATGAGGGGCGGGCAGTTCTTC
>TRBV4-3|many|TRBJ2-1|-
CASSLLQGNEQFF
TGCGCCAGCAGCCTACTACAGGGTAATGAGCAGTTCTTC
>TRBV5-1|many|TRBJ2-5|-
CASSLHTTKETQYF
TGCGCCAGCAGCTTGCACACAACGAAAGAGACCCAGTACTTC
>TRBV9|many|TRBJ2-1|TRBD2
CASSRGLAFYNEQFF
TGTGCCAGCAGCAGAGGACTAGCGTTCTACAATGAGCAGTTCTTC
>TRBV21-1|-|TRBJ2-3|-
CASTEDLTGSGTDTQYF
TGTGCCAGCACTGAAGACCTGACAGGGAGTGGCACAGATACGCAGTATTTT
>TRBV27|few|TRBJ1-6|-
CASSLSDGGRGSPLHF
TGTGCCAGCAGTTTATCGGACGGGGGCAGGGGTTCACCCCTCCACTTT
>TRBV6-5|-|TRBJ2-7|-
CASSPGWDSSYEQYF
TGTGCCAGCAGCCCGGGTTGGGACTCTTCCTACGAGCAGTACTTC
>TRBV5-6|few|TRBJ1-5|-
CASSYSGGIQPQHF
TGTGCCAGCAGCTACTCCGGGGGGATTCAGCCCCAGCATTTT
>TRBV7-2|many|TRBJ2-5|TRBD2
CASSGLAGVPSETQYF
TGTGCCAGCAGTGGACTAGCGGGGGTCCCCTCCGAGACCCAGTACTTC
>TRBV24-1|-|TRBJ2-1|TRBD1
CATGRQGNNEQFF
TGTGCCACCGGTAGACAGGGGAATAATGAACAGTTCTTC
>TRBV7-2|many|TRBJ2-5|TRBD1
CASSLGGGTAQETQYF
TGTGCCAGCAGCTTAGGAGGTGGGACAGCACAAGAGACCCAGTACTTC
>TRBV12-3/TRBV12-4|-|TRBJ2-1|-
CASSSPGTSDNEQFF
TGTGCCAGCAGTTCACCCGGGACATCAGACAATGAGCAGTTCTTC
>TRBV20-1|many|TRBJ1-4|-
CSARYRQGKLFF
TGCAGTGCTAGATACAGGCAGGGCAAACTGTTTTTT
>TRBV18|-|TRBJ2-7|-
CASSGAGRGEQYF
TGTGCCAGCTCGGGCGCGGGCCGCGGCGAGCAGTACTTC
>TRBV20-1|few|TRBJ1-5|TRBD1
CSASRRGGRQPQHF
TGCAGTGCTAGTCGCAGGGGGGGACGGCAGCCCCAGCATTTT
>TRBV12-3/TRBV12-4|once|TRBJ1-5|-
CASSQSTGGAQHF
TGTGCCAGCAGCCAAAGCACAGGTGGAGCCCAGCATTTT
>TRBV12-3/TRBV12-4|few|TRBJ1-5|-
CASSFGTRNQPQHF
TGTGCCAGCAGTTTTGGCACAAGGAATCAGCCCCAGCATTTT
>TRBV10-3|many|TRBJ2-3|-
CAISGIWESTDTQYF
TGTGCCATCAGTGGTATTTGGGAGAGCACAGATACGCAGTATTTT
>TRBV5-1|-|TRBJ1-1|-
CASSPFTIRNTEAFF
TGCGCCAGCAGCCCCTTTACGATACGGAACACCGAAGCTTTCTTT